These 22 T cell receptor beta chains were sequenced from one sample in a study of spatial heterogeneity in lung cancer. Findings and limits, study-wide: It was found that expanded intratumoral alpha and beta TCR counts tracked tumor mutation counts.

The time point here: sample taken at primary tumor resection. TCRdb fed the 5' RACE reads into MiXCR, producing one record per CDR3 protein. The sample lists 7,500 to 9,500 distinct CDR3 sequences; 5% were seen once. These TCRs' antigens remain unknown. The sample in question was lung tumor tissue, obtained at surgery. The receptors were sampled from a female donor with early-stage non-small cell lung cancer.

This clonotype has a count of ten or more. The rearrangement links TRBV7-9 to TRBJ2-1; TRBD1 might be the D (6 bases). The CDR3 contains 16 residues. The germline CDR1 and CDR2 sequences are SEHNR and FQNEAQ (reference sequence). Between the trimmed V and J ends, which lost 2 bases and 8 bases, there was a span of 19 bases. The CDR3 DNA reads TGTGCCAGCAGCTTAACCGACAGGACCGATATCGATGAGCAGTTCTTC. Its translation: CASSLTDRTDIDEQFF.

Many counts were recorded for this clonotype. The chain combines TRBV11-1 with TRBJ1-1, with 9 bases that match TRBD1. After removal of 5 bases from V and 1 base from J, the junction contained 5 bases not matched to a gene. The CDR3 has 15 amino acids. Germline V CDR1 and CDR2: SGHAT, FQDESV (reference sequence). The CDR3 protein is CASSTGQGRNTEAFF. The CDR3 DNA follows: TGTGCCAGCAGCACGGGACAGGGCCGGAACACTGAAGCTTTCTTT.

This clonotype qualifies as medium-sized. The J gene is TRBJ2-3, the V gene TRBV28; D is uncertain. Trimming pared 5 bases from V and 0 bases from J, leaving 18 bases between. The CDR3 contains 17 residues. Germline V gene data show CDR1 as MDHEN and CDR2 as SYDVKM. In nucleotides, the CDR3 is TGTGCCAGCAGTCCCTTCTTCTCAGCTCCTAGCACAGATACGCAGTATTTT. The encoded protein is CASSPFFSAPSTDTQYF.

This clonotype was counted ten times or more. The V call is TRBV24-1, the J call TRBJ1-1; perhaps TRBD1 as D (5 bases). The CDR3 is 11 residues long. The germline V gene has CDR1 KGHDR and CDR2 SFDVKD. Between the trimmed V and J ends, which lost 8 bases and 5 bases, there was a span of 8 bases. CDR3 DNA: TGTGCCACCAAGAGGGGAACTGAAGCTTTCTTT. Protein product: CATKRGTEAFF.

This clonotype was counted ten times or more. The V call is TRBV18, the J call TRBJ2-7; 14 bases map to TRBD2. Germline CDR1 and CDR2: KGHSH and LQKENI. The junction had 6 bases not matched to a gene; V was cut back by 3 bases and J by 5 bases. The CDR3 has 16 amino acids. CDR3 DNA: TGTGCCAGCTCACCCGGACTAGCGGGAGGTATGGACGAGCAGTACTTC. Protein sequence: CASSPGLAGGMDEQYF.

V and J are TRBV19 and TRBJ2-1; D may be TRBD1 or TRBD2 (5 bases each). Trimming removed 0 bases from V and 2 bases from J, with 8 bases in between. CDR1 is LNHDA and CDR2 is SQIVND in the germline V gene (reference sequence). The CDR3 has 15 residues. The CDR3 sequence: CASSIDGAPYNEQFF. The CDR3 nucleotides read TGTGCCAGTAGTATAGACGGGGCCCCCTACAATGAGCAGTTCTTC. The entire variable domain, with the rest obtained from reference TRBV19 and TRBJ2-1, is as follows: DGGITQSPKYLFRKEGQNVTLSCEQNLNHDAMYWYRQDPGQGLRLIYYSQIVNDFQKGDIAEGYSVSREKKESFPLTVTSAQKNPTAFYLCASSIDGAPYNEQFFGPGTRLTVL.

Many counts were recorded for this clonotype. The chain is built from TRBV9 and TRBJ2-1, with D tentatively TRBD1 or TRBD2 (5 bases each). The V gene lost 0 bases and the J gene lost 8 bases, with 15 bases spanning the gap. The CDR3 is made up of 15 amino acids. Germline V gives CDR1 SGDLS, CDR2 YYNGEE. The CDR3 protein is CASSVGLGLGDEQFF. The DNA of the CDR3 is TGTGCCAGCAGCGTAGGGTTAGGGCTGGGGGATGAGCAGTTCTTC.

By share of the sample, this clonotype is medium-sized. J is TRBJ2-7 and V is TRBV20-1; D is unresolved. Between the trimmed V and J ends, which lost 3 bases and 3 bases, there was a span of 6 bases. Germline CDR1 DFQATT, CDR2 SNEGSKA (reference sequence). The CDR3 extends over 11 amino acids. This chain's CDR3 is CSARGSYEQYF. CDR3 coding DNA: TGCAGTGCTAGGGGAAGCTACGAGCAGTACTTC.

This clonotype was seen at least ten times. This chain joins TRBV6-2 or TRBV6-3 and TRBJ1-5, with 9 bases aligning to TRBD1. J lost 4 bases, V lost 8 bases, and 6 bases had no gene match. CDR3 length: 14 residues. Germline V gene data show CDR1 as MNHEY and CDR2 as SVGEGT. CDR3 residues: CASVGQGTNQPQHF. In DNA, the CDR3 is TGTGCCAGCGTCGGACAGGGGACAAATCAGCCCCAGCATTTT.

V usage is TRBV6-2 or TRBV6-3 and J usage is TRBJ2-3; D is possibly TRBD2 (7 bases). CDR3 length: 16 amino acids. The germline V and J ends were trimmed by 2 bases and 4 bases, with 16 bases remaining between them. Germline-derived CDR1 and CDR2 are MNHEY and SVGEGT. The DNA of the CDR3 is TGTGCCAGCAGTTACAGGGGGGGGGGCCTCGCAGATACGCAGTATTTT. Translated: CASSYRGGGLADTQYF.

This rearrangement joins TRBV2 to TRBJ2-2; D possibly corresponds to TRBD1 (5 bases). The CDR3 is 14 residues long. V gave up 3 bases and J gave up 5 bases, with 10 bases separating them. CDR1 is SNHLY, CDR2 FYNNEI, per germline. CDR3 amino acids: CASSEQGGTGELFF. The DNA for the CDR3 is TGTGCCAGCAGTGAGCAGGGTGGGACCGGGGAGCTGTTTTTT.

This clonotype is termed medium-sized (0.01 to 0.1%). The chain uses TRBV20-1 and TRBJ2-1; tentative D call: TRBD2 (6 bases). From germline, CDR1 is DFQATT and CDR2 SNEGSKA (reference sequence). V lost 4 bases and J lost 9, with 10 bases in between. The CDR3 totals 11 residues. The CDR3 region has the DNA TGCAGTGCTACGGACTACGGTGAGCAGTTCTTC. As protein: CSATDYGEQFF.

A few counts support this clonotype. V gene TRBV6-6 combines with J gene TRBJ2-7; 7 positions agree with TRBD1. The germline V gene encodes CDR1 MNHNY and CDR2 SVGAGI (reference sequence). V shed 5 bases, J shed 6 bases, and the junction held 4 bases outside the gene matches. The CDR3 spans 12 residues. Written as DNA, the CDR3 is TGTGCCAGCAGTCGTACAGGGGTCGAGCAGTACTTC. The encoded protein is CASSRTGVEQYF.

This clonotype was picked up many times. This rearrangement joins TRBV28 to TRBJ2-7; D is tentatively TRBD1 or TRBD2 (6 bases each). CDR3 length: 16 amino acids. From germline, CDR1 is MDHEN and CDR2 SYDVKM. V dropped 5 bases and J dropped 7 bases, with 24 bases sitting between them. The CDR3 loop reads CASSLPWGAGNGEQYF. The CDR3 DNA sequence: TGTGCCAGCAGTCTCCCCTGGGGGGCGGGAAACGGGGAGCAGTACTTC.

This clonotype was observed many times. The chain recombines TRBV9 with TRBJ2-1; D gene uncertain. From germline, CDR1 is SGDLS and CDR2 YYNGEE. Between the trimmed V and J ends, which lost 3 bases and 3 bases, there was a span of 10 bases. The CDR3 spans 14 residues. The CDR3 DNA is TGTGCCAGCAGCGCGTTCGACGGCTACAATGAGCAGTTCTTC. It specifies CASSAFDGYNEQFF.

This clonotype was seen ten or more times. J is TRBJ1-1 and V is TRBV7-9; TRBD1 is a possible D gene (5 bases). Per the germline V gene, CDR1 is SEHNR and CDR2 is FQNEAQ (reference sequence). With 0 bases removed from V and 6 bases from J, the gap between germline ends came to 11 bases. The CDR3 totals 14 residues. CDR3 amino acids: CASSLAGSGSEAFF. The DNA of the CDR3 is TGTGCCAGCAGCTTAGCTGGGTCAGGGTCTGAAGCTTTCTTT. Variable domain in full (rest from reference TRBV7-9 and TRBJ1-1): DTGVSQNPRHKITKRGQNVTFRCDPISEHNRLYWYRQTLGQGPEFLTYFQNEAQLEKSRLLSDRFSAERPKGSFSTLEIQRTEQGDSAMYLCASSLAGSGSEAFFGQGTRLTVV.

In its sample, this clonotype was seen many times. The V gene is TRBV9, the J gene TRBJ2-3; 11 bases fit TRBD2. Trimming cost V 0 bases and J 0 bases; bases outside gene matches: 3. The germline V gene encodes CDR1 SGDLS and CDR2 YYNGEE. The CDR3 has 17 amino acids. The CDR3 loop reads CASSVGTSGFSTDTQYF. The CDR3 coding sequence is TGTGCCAGCAGCGTAGGGACTAGCGGGTTTAGCACAGATACGCAGTATTTT.

This clonotype appeared many times. The rearrangement links TRBV10-3 to TRBJ1-1; D gene ambiguous. Trimming took off 2 bases at V and 3 bases at J, with 16 bases between the two ends. The CDR3 runs to 16 residues. The V gene's germline CDR1 is ENHRY and CDR2 SYGVKD. The DNA of the CDR3 is TGTGCCATCAGTGAGGTAGCCCTACCTGAGGACACTGAAGCTTTCTTT. Its translation: CAISEVALPEDTEAFF.

This clonotype was recorded at least ten times. V is TRBV29-1 and J is TRBJ2-5, with D possibly being TRBD1 or TRBD2 (6 bases each). The CDR3 consists of 12 residues. The V gene lost 7 bases and the J gene lost 4 bases, with 13 bases spanning the gap. The germline gives CDR1 SQVTM, CDR2 ANQGSEA. The CDR3 here is CSADGGGETQYF. CDR3 in DNA: TGCAGCGCAGACGGAGGGGGAGAGACCCAGTACTTC. Using reference TRBV29-1 and TRBJ2-5 for the parts outside the CDR3, the full variable domain is SAVISQKPSRDICQRGTSLTIQCQVDSQVTMMFWYRQQPGQSLTLIATANQGSEATYESGFVIDKFPISRPNLTFSTLTVSNMSPEDSSIYLCSADGGGETQYFGPGTRLLVL.

This clonotype turned up a few times. This chain connects TRBV5-1 to TRBJ2-1, with D unclear. CDR3 size: 15 residues. V lost 3 bases to trimming and J lost 6 bases, with 16 bases between them. The V gene's germline CDR1 is SGHRS and CDR2 YFSETQ. In DNA, the CDR3 is TGCGCCAGCAGCTCGGTGGTGGCTAGTCGCAATGAGCAGTTCTTC. This encodes CASSSVVASRNEQFF.

This clonotype was seen ten or more times. This sequence joins TRBV28 and TRBJ1-1; the D is unclear. V lost 5 bases and J lost 11, with 15 bases in between. Germline values: CDR1 MDHEN, CDR2 SYDVKM. The CDR3 has 12 residues. The CDR3 spells CASSQASRLAFF. CDR3 nucleotide sequence: TGTGCCAGCAGTCAGGCGTCCCGCCTTGCTTTCTTT.

This clonotype occurred many times. V is TRBV5-6 and J is TRBJ1-1; 7 bases match TRBD1. V lost 0 bases and J lost 5; bases outside the gene matches: 1. The CDR3 is 13 residues long. Looked up from germline, CDR1 is SGHDT and CDR2 is YYEEEE. The CDR3 DNA is TGTGCCAGCAGCTTGGACAGGGGTACTGAAGCTTTCTTT. Protein sequence: CASSLDRGTEAFF.